This T cell receptor beta chain was recovered during a study of cytotoxic CD8 clonotypes in ibrutinib-treated CLL. Study overall: Responses: around 24 partial, 2 complete; after median approximately six years, approximately 14 stayed remitted, around twelve progressed. Overall study findings and caveats: Clonality measured at baseline exceeded age-matched healthy donors, tracking circulating CD8+ T-cell counts. An increase in clonality occurred at ibrutinib response, followed by a return toward baseline at progression.

To note about this clone: Its antigen is unidentified.

Trimming shortened V by 3 bases and J by 2 bases, and 7 bases separated the two germline ends. The CDR3 is 13 amino acids. Germline CDR1 reads SGHVS; CDR2 reads FQNEAQ. TCRdb's copy holds only in-frame clones and misses some; the assay was immunoSEQ multiplex PCR. The sample yields approximately 330,000 clones, roughly 80% seen once. With cryopreserved PBMCs as the source, 2 to 2.5 micrograms of genomic DNA went to TCR beta libraries. The V call is TRBV7-8, the J call TRBJ2-5; no firm D call. Sequences were derived from PBMCs, sampled before ibrutinib treatment. The clonotype originates from a human donor with chronic lymphocytic leukemia. CDR3 protein: CASSFLQQETQYF. The DNA for the CDR3 is TGTGCCAGCAGCTTTTTACAGCAAGAGACCCAGTACTTC.